A single TCR beta chain is shown here with its context. Its antigen is still unknown. Per-base quality was not reported, and no clone a single base away is much larger than it. CDR1 and CDR2, per the germline V gene (reference sequence), are MNHNY and SVGAGI. Trimming accounts for 5 bases at V and 4 bases at J, while the number of junction bases matched to no gene is 13. The CDR3 sequence holds 16 residues, the cysteine and phenylalanine included. Only CDR3 DNA remains: 48 bases, in frame from the first base. This entry belongs to a study of PD-1 blockade in classical Hodgkin lymphoma (dated by TCRdb to between 2020 and 2021). Concerning the study at large: Nivolumab dosing was 3 mg/kg intravenously every 2 weeks, continuing until either disease progression or unacceptable toxicity. The study used CyTOF and TCR beta sequencing to define a peripheral blood immune signature of response to PD-1 blockade in classical Hodgkin lymphoma.

Sample time point, as interpreted from the label and publication: cycle 1 day 1 (C1D1), immediately before nivolumab initiation. Every trial patient had relapsed after autologous stem cell transplantation, and cohorts A, B and C differed in prior brentuximab vedotin exposure. Magnetic negative selection with a Miltenyi CD4+ T cell isolation kit was used to purify CD4+ T cells from thawed PBMCs. The trial cohort comprised more than 55 patients with relapsed/refractory classical Hodgkin lymphoma whose best overall responses were complete response, partial response or progressive disease. Trial patients were treated with single-agent nivolumab in the multi-cohort phase II CheckMate 205 trial. An independent review committee assessed best overall response by applying the 2007 International Working Group response criteria. Trial PBMCs were obtained immediately prior to nivolumab initiation (C1D1) and on therapy at cycle 2 day 1 and cycle 4 day 1. Peripheral blood was collected in 8 mL Vacutainer Cell Preparation Tubes, from which PBMCs were isolated by centrifugation and then cryopreserved. Purified CD4+ and CD8+ fractions were prepared only for cases in which an additional PBMC sample was available. On LS columns in a quadroMACS separator, the magnetically labelled cells were depleted, and the flow-through was collected as the purified fraction.

The Qiagen DNeasy kit was used to extract genomic DNA both from unsorted PBMCs and from the negatively selected CD4+ and CD8+ fractions. Amplification of TCR beta CDR3 regions was done by immunoSEQ multiplex PCR with primers that anneal to V and J segments. A synthetic immune receptor repertoire was used to minimize amplification bias, and any remaining bias was removed computationally after sequencing. The original methods were these. Custom Python scripts were used to quantify repertoire diversity as the Shannon entropy index. The unsorted, CD4+ and CD8+ repertoires were each analyzed separately, with the exception of combined analyses, where CD4+ and CD8+ sequences were merged in silico. A clone was considered expanded if an increase in frequency of at least 2-fold after treatment relative to C1D1 was found, and a pseudocount of 0.5 was applied to clones undetected at baseline. Singleton clones were defined as clones with 0 or 1 copy at C1D1, and non-singleton clones were defined as clones with 2 or more copies. By matching protein sequences in sorted samples from the same patient, clones expanded in unsorted samples were annotated as CD4+, CD8+ or unknown. Wilcoxon tests on paired samples were used to test changes in diversity from C1D1 to C4D1. TCRdb provides this immuneACCESS table in a form limited to in-frame rearrangements. Some clones are lacking; in checked studies, under half of them reflect an unresolved V gene, and why the rest are absent is not known. Clone size and V and J calls were adopted from that table, with D and trimming inferred from the DNA. For this sample there are some 35,000 clones; 80% to 95% appear just once. 0.2% to 0.3% of the sample goes to the ten largest clones.

The paper as a whole reports these results and caveats: By C4D1, a significant rise was seen in CD4+ TCR diversity but not in CD8+ TCR diversity (p=0.0027 vs p=0.16), and the rise was most apparent among complete responders (p=0.02). Trial patients achieving complete response had baseline diversity similar to newly diagnosed patients, whereas partial responders and progressors had significantly lower diversity. Lower diversity was seen in patients whose nivolumab began less than 1 year after ASCT, and these patients were left out of later analyses so that immune reconstitution would not confound the results. The study was limited to a single clinical trial cohort, and causes of repertoire differences, possibly disease activity or prior therapy, remained undefined. Baseline TCR diversity was reported to be lower in newly diagnosed patients than in healthy donors and to be lower still in relapsed/refractory patients.

This receptor was identified in a human donor with classical Hodgkin lymphoma. The chain is assembled from TRBV6-6 and TRBJ2-7; TRBD1 lines up with 8 middle nucleotides. Sequencing was performed on CD4+ T cells from blood, taken at baseline. The CDR3 reads as follows: CASSSQGARPSYEQYF. The DNA sequence follows: TGTGCCAGCAGTAGTCAGGGGGCCAGGCCATCGTACGAGCAGTACTTC.